Listed here is a single TCR beta chain. Original analysis: Reference gene primers were amplified, and this amplification served to estimate nucleated cell counts. Repertoires were generated with immunoSEQ multiplex PCR, while TCRdb's copy carries only in-frame clones and drops some. The DNA gave D and trimming, while V, J and clone size come from that table. The table shows 180,000 or so clones, with roughly 82% occurring only once. The ends lost 5 bases at V and 9 bases at J; junction bases unmatched: 11. This CDR3 is 15 amino acids long. Germline-derived CDR1 and CDR2 are SGHNT and YENEEA. For recovered donors of Cohort 3, there were two negative PCRs, clearance, or symptom resolution. The sample originates from a study of blood T cell repertoires in COVID-19. Study at large: Researchers got acute and convalescent COVID-19 samples from the United States, Italy and Spain.

The genes are TRBV11-3 and TRBJ2-1; 9 bases match TRBD2. This sequence originates from a man between 45 and 60 years old who had recovered from COVID-19. The sample taken for sequencing was PBMCs or T cells enriched from blood (not recorded which). The CDR3 DNA is TGTGCCAGCAGCGAGACTAGCGGCGGGGGGGCTGAGCAGTTCTTC. Its translation: CASSETSGGGAEQFF.